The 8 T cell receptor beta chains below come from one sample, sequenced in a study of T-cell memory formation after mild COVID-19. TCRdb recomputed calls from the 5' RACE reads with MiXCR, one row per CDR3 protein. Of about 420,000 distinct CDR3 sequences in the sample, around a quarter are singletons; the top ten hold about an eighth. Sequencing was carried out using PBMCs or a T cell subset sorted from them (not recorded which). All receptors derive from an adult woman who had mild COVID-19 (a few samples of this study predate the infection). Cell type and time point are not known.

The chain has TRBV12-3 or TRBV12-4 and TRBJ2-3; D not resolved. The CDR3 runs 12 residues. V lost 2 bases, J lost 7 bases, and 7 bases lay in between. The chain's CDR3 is CASSLSLNTQYF. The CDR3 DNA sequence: TGTGCCAGCAGTTTAAGCCTAAATACGCAGTATTTT.

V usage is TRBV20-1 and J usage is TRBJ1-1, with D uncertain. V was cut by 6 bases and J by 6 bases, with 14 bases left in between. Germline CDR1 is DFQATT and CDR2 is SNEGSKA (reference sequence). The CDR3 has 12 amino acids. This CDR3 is CSAPGAAAEAFF. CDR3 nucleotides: TGCAGTGCCCCCGGAGCGGCCGCTGAAGCTTTCTTT.

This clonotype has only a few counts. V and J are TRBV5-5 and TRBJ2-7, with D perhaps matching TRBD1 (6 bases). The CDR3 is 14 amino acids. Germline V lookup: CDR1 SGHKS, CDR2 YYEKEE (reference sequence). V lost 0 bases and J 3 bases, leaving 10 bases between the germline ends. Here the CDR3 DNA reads TGTGCCAGCAGCTTGGACAGGGCCCTCTACGAGCAGTACTTC. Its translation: CASSLDRALYEQYF.

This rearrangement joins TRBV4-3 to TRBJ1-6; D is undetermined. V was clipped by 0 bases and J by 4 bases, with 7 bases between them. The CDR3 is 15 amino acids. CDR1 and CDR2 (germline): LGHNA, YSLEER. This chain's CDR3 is CASSQESSYNSPLHF. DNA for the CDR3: TGCGCCAGCAGCCAAGAATCGTCGTATAATTCACCCCTCCACTTT.

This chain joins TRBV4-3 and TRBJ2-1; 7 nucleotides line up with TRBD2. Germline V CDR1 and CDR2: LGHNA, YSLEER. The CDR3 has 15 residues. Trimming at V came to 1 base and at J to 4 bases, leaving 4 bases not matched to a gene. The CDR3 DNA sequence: TGCGCCAGCAGCCAAGGAGCGGGGTCATACAATGAGCAGTTCTTC. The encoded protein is CASSQGAGSYNEQFF.

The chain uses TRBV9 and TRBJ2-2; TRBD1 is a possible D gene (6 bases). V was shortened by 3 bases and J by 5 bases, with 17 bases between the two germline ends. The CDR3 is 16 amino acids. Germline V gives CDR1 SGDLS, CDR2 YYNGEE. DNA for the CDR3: TGTGCCAGCAGCGGTTATTTACAGGGAACAACCGGGGAGCTGTTTTTT. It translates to CASSGYLQGTTGELFF.

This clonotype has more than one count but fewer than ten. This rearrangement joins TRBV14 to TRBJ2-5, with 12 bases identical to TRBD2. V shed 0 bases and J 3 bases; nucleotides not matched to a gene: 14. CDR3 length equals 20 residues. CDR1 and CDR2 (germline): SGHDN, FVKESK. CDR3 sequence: CASSQDFLAGGPGMEETQYF. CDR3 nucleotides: TGTGCCAGCAGCCAAGATTTTCTAGCGGGAGGGCCTGGAATGGAAGAGACCCAGTACTTC.

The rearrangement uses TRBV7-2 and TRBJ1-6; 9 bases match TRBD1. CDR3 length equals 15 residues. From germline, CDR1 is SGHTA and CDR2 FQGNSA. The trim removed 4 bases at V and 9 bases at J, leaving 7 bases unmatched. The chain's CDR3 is CASSSGQGMSSPLHF. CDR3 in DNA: TGTGCCAGCAGCTCGGGACAGGGAATGAGTTCACCCCTCCACTTT.